One and the same sample provided the 9 T cell receptor beta chains below, sequenced in a study of blood T cell repertoires in COVID-19. This table comes from immunoSEQ multiplex PCR, and its TCRdb copy is limited to in-frame clones, with some not included. The sample holds roughly 150,000 clones, 87% seen once. The specimen was peripheral blood. Receptors originate from an older man with acute or convalescent COVID-19.

This clone has just one count. V is TRBV7-6 and J is TRBJ2-1, with 9 bases lining up with TRBD1. Germline assignment: CDR1 SGHVS and CDR2 FNYEAQ. V shed 6 bases, J shed 4 bases, and the junction held 7 bases outside the gene matches. The CDR3 covers 15 residues. The CDR3 DNA sequence: TGTGCCAGCAGTCAAGGGACAGGGTCGTACAATGAGCAGTTCTTC. Its protein is CASSQGTGSYNEQFF. Combining the CDR3 with reference TRBV7-6 and TRBJ2-1 gives the whole variable domain GAGVSQSPRYKVTKRGQDVALRCDPISGHVSLYWYRQALGQGPEFLTYFNYEAQQDKSGLPNDRFSAERPEGSISTLTIQRTEQRDSAMYRCASSQGTGSYNEQFFGPGTRLTVL.

The V gene is TRBV5-1, the J gene TRBJ2-3, with 15 bases identical to TRBD2. V was pared by 3 bases and J by 6 bases, with 2 bases of the junction left unmatched. The CDR3 has 15 amino acids. Germline V CDR1 and CDR2: SGHRS, YFSETQ. CDR3 nucleotide sequence: TGCGCCAGCAGCTGGGGGACTAGCGGGAGGGATACGCAGTATTTT. It encodes CASSWGTSGRDTQYF.

The chain has TRBV27 and TRBJ2-7; no firm D call. Germline CDR1 is MNHEY and CDR2 is SMNVEV (reference sequence). Trimming pared 6 bases from V and 6 bases from J, leaving 9 bases between. This CDR3 is 11 amino acids long. CDR3 in amino acids: CASSRSGEQYF. CDR3 DNA: TGTGCCAGCAGCCGCTCAGGCGAGCAGTACTTC.

The chain recombines TRBV3-1 (or the pseudogene TRBV3-2) with TRBJ1-2, with D possibly matching TRBD1 (5 bases). Germline V gene data show CDR1 as LGHDT and CDR2 as YNNKEL (reference sequence). V was shortened by 4 bases and J by 3 bases, with 15 bases between the two germline ends. The CDR3 runs to 15 residues. CDR3 protein: CASSPRDGGYYGYTF. In DNA form, the CDR3 reads TGTGCCAGCAGCCCTCGGGACGGGGGGTACTATGGCTACACCTTC.

The genes are TRBV4-1 and TRBJ1-6; possible D gene TRBD1, 6 bases. Between the trimmed V and J ends, which lost 4 bases and 4 bases, there was a span of 11 bases. Germline loops: CDR1 MGHRA, CDR2 YSYEKL. The CDR3 totals 15 residues. The CDR3 bases are TGCGCCAGCAGCCTACCGGACAGTTATAATTCACCCCTCCACTTT. It is translated as CASSLPDSYNSPLHF.

This chain connects TRBV11-1 to TRBJ1-2, with TRBD1 matching over 7 bases. CDR3 length: 15 amino acids. Per germline, CDR1 SGHAT and CDR2 FQDESV (reference sequence). V was pared by 5 bases and J by 6 bases, with 12 bases of the junction left unmatched. The CDR3 DNA reads TGTGCCAGCAGCCTAGGGACAGCACGACCAGATGGCTACACCTTC. Translated, it gives CASSLGTARPDGYTF.

V is TRBV6-1 and J is TRBJ2-1, with TRBD2 as a possible D gene (7 bases). This CDR3 region has 15 residues. Trimming left V 0 bases short and J 7 bases short, with 13 bases between. Germline assignment: CDR1 MNHNS and CDR2 SASEGT. CDR3 amino acids: CASSEAGGPYNEQFF. As DNA, the CDR3 is TGTGCCAGCAGTGAAGCGGGGGGGCCGTATAATGAGCAGTTCTTC.

V usage is TRBV5-1 and J usage is TRBJ2-3; D possibly corresponds to TRBD2 (5 bases). CDR1 and CDR2 from the germline V gene are SGHRS and YFSETQ. V lost 1 base and J 0 bases, leaving 9 bases between the germline ends. CDR3 length equals 15 residues. CDR3 in DNA: TGCGCCAGCAGCTTGTCTCCGGGGAGCACAGATACGCAGTATTTT. Residues: CASSLSPGSTDTQYF.

This sequence joins TRBV27 and TRBJ1-2; 7 positions match TRBD1. V gave up 5 bases and J gave up 4 bases; unmatched junction bases: 7. The CDR3 spans 14 residues. From germline, CDR1 is MNHEY and CDR2 SMNVEV (reference sequence). The CDR3 protein is CASSPDRVGYGYTF. For the CDR3, the DNA is TGTGCCAGCAGTCCTGACAGGGTTGGCTATGGCTACACCTTC.